The next 32 T cell receptor beta chains were all read from a single sample in a study of cytomegalovirus exposure and HLA in healthy donors. PCR primers comprised 60 Vbeta and 13 Jbeta primers. Measured with immunoSEQ multiplex PCR; TCRdb has only the in-frame clones, and not every one. Of 200,000 or so clones detected, 65% to 85% appear once; the ten largest clones hold approximately 0.092%. Specimen: PBMCs. The receptors originated from a boy aged 2 to 10 in good health and CMV-seronegative.

J is TRBJ1-2 and V is TRBV7-9, with TRBD1 matching 9 bases. V lost 6 bases to trimming and J lost 0 bases; unmatched junction nucleotides: 5. The germline gives CDR1 SEHNR, CDR2 FQNEAQ (reference sequence). The CDR3 spans 15 residues. The CDR3: CASSPDRGTNYGYTF. In DNA, the CDR3 is TGTGCCAGCAGTCCCGACAGGGGGACTAACTATGGCTACACCTTC.

This clone was observed a few times. The CDR3 sequence: CASSHRASYEQYF. In DNA, the CDR3 is TGTGCCAGCAGCCACAGGGCCTCCTACGAGCAGTACTTC. The V gene is TRBV5-6, the J gene TRBJ2-7; D is perhaps TRBD1 (6 bases). CDR3 size: 13 residues. Trimming left V 4 bases short and J 0 bases short, with 8 bases between. Germline CDR1 is SGHDT and CDR2 is YYEEEE.

The chain joins TRBV30 to TRBJ1-2; TRBD1 is a possible D gene (5 bases). This CDR3 has 12 amino acids. Germline CDR1 is GTSNPN and CDR2 is SVGIG (reference sequence). V was pared by 0 bases and J by 8 bases, with 10 bases between. DNA of the CDR3: TGTGCCTGGAGTGTAGCAGGGTTGGGCTACACCTTC. Translating gives CAWSVAGLGYTF.

As for this clone: A read error may produce the germline difference seen at one junction end. The rearrangement links TRBV7-9 to TRBJ1-2; 7 bases are shared with TRBD1. The CDR3 totals 15 residues. Germline CDR1 is SEHNR and CDR2 is FQNEAQ (reference sequence). For the CDR3, the DNA is TGTTCCAGCAGCCCTGGGGACAGCAAAAACTATGGCTACACCTTC. Amino acid sequence: CSSSPGDSKNYGYTF.

J is TRBJ2-5 and V is TRBV11-2, with TRBD2 identical over 8 bases. Germline V lookup: CDR1 SGHAT, CDR2 FQNNGV. CDR3 length: 18 amino acids. V lost 5 bases to trimming and J lost 3 bases; unmatched junction nucleotides: 17. The DNA of the CDR3 is TGTGCCAGCAGCATCCGATCCGGGACTAGTCTTTCGGAAGAGACCCAGTACTTC. It codes for CASSIRSGTSLSEETQYF. Looking up the rest from reference TRBV11-2 and TRBJ2-5 gives the full variable domain: EAGVAQSPRYKIIEKRQSVAFWCNPISGHATLYWYQQILGQGPKLLIQFQNNGVVDDSQLPKDRFSAERLKGVDSTLKIQPAKLEDSAVYLCASSIRSGTSLSEETQYFGPGTRLLVL.

This clone was recorded only once. This chain uses TRBV6-5 with TRBJ2-1; 13 positions match TRBD2. Losses at the gene ends were 6 bases for V and 9 bases for J; bases not matched to a gene: 5. The length of the CDR3 is 14 residues. Germline V lookup: CDR1 MNHEY, CDR2 SVGAGI. The CDR3 DNA reads as TGTGCCAGCAGGCCGGGACTAGCGGGGACTGAGCAGTTCTTC. Amino acids: CASRPGLAGTEQFF.

The V call is TRBV4-2, the J call TRBJ2-5; 12 positions match TRBD2. The CDR3 is made up of 17 amino acids. CDR1 and CDR2 from the germline V gene are LGHNA and YNFKEQ. V was clipped by 1 base and J by 2 bases; unmatched bases: 5. Here the CDR3 DNA reads TGTGCCAGCAGCCAAGGGACTAGCGGGACGGGGCAAGAGACCCAGTACTTC. Translating gives CASSQGTSGTGQETQYF.

The chain combines TRBV29-1 with TRBJ1-1, with D perhaps matching TRBD1 (6 bases). V lost 7 bases and J lost 0, with 15 bases in between. CDR3 length: 14 residues. Germline V gene sequence: CDR1 SQVTM, CDR2 ANQGSEA. The CDR3 region has the DNA TGCAGCGCCGGGACACACTACATGAACACTGAAGCTTTCTTT. This translates into CSAGTHYMNTEAFF.

The chain uses TRBV11-1 and TRBJ1-2; D not resolved. V dropped 2 bases and J dropped 4 bases, with 14 bases sitting between them. The V gene's germline CDR1 is SGHAT and CDR2 FQDESV (reference sequence). This CDR3 is built from 15 residues. The CDR3 spells CASSLSRMSGYGYTF. Here the CDR3 DNA reads TGTGCCAGCAGCTTAAGTAGGATGTCGGGCTATGGCTACACCTTC. Drawing the rest from reference TRBV11-1 and TRBJ1-2, the complete variable domain is EAEVAQSPRYKITEKSQAVAFWCDPISGHATLYWYRQILGQGPELLVQFQDESVVDDSQLPKDRFSAERLKGVDSTLKIQPAELGDSAMYLCASSLSRMSGYGYTFGSGTRLTVV.

The chain employs TRBV18 and TRBJ1-5; tentative D call: TRBD1 (5 bases). CDR3 length: 15 residues. Trimming left V 2 bases short and J 0 bases short, with 8 bases between. Germline V gives CDR1 KGHSH, CDR2 LQKENI. The CDR3 loop reads CASSPGGNSNQPQHF. CDR3 DNA sequence: TGTGCCAGCTCACCAGGGGGGAATAGCAATCAGCCCCAGCATTTT. The full variable domain, its missing parts supplied by reference TRBV18 and TRBJ1-5, is NAGVMQNPRHLVRRRGQEARLRCSPMKGHSHVYWYRQLPEEGLKFMVYLQKENIIDESGMPKERFSAEFPKEGPSILRIQQVVRGDSAAYFCASSPGGNSNQPQHFGDGTRLSIL.

This clone was picked up a small number of times. Mismatch with germline at one junction end may stem from a read error. The chain has TRBV9 and TRBJ1-2; no clear D gene. Germline V lookup: CDR1 SGDLS, CDR2 YYNGEE. The CDR3 spans 9 residues. CDR3 DNA: TGTGCCAGCAGCTCCACCGGTCCCTTC. Protein: CASSSTGPF.

V and J are TRBV5-5 and TRBJ1-6; no clear D. Trimming stripped 6 bases from V and 0 bases from J, with 7 bases between. The germline V gene has CDR1 SGHKS and CDR2 YYEKEE (reference sequence). This CDR3 comprises 14 residues. The CDR3 DNA is TGTGCCAGCACCCCTCTCTCCTATAATTCACCCCTCCACTTT. As protein: CASTPLSYNSPLHF.

The J gene is TRBJ1-5, the V gene TRBV29-1; 7 bases are a match to TRBD1. CDR3 size: 12 residues. Per the germline V gene, CDR1 is SQVTM and CDR2 is ANQGSEA. The trim removed 7 bases at V and 4 bases at J, leaving 4 bases unmatched. The DNA of the CDR3 is TGCAGCGCTCGACAGGGAAATCAGCCCCAGCATTTT. Its translation is CSARQGNQPQHF. Using reference TRBV29-1 and TRBJ1-5 for the parts outside the CDR3, the full variable domain is SAVISQKPSRDICQRGTSLTIQCQVDSQVTMMFWYRQQPGQSLTLIATANQGSEATYESGFVIDKFPISRPNLTFSTLTVSNMSPEDSSIYLCSARQGNQPQHFGDGTRLSIL.

The V and J genes are TRBV2 and TRBJ2-1; 7 bases map to TRBD1. The V segment lost 6 bases and the J segment 7 bases; nucleotides outside the gene matches: 12. Germline CDR1 reads SNHLY; CDR2 reads FYNNEI. CDR3 length: 15 amino acids. CDR3 bases: TGTGCCAGCAGGGACCTTAGGACAGGTCGAAATGAGCAGTTCTTC. Protein product: CASRDLRTGRNEQFF.

A remark on this clone: Distinct nucleotide sequences in the sample also encode this CDR3. The genes are TRBV20-1 and TRBJ2-1; D possibly corresponds to TRBD1 (5 bases). Trimming left V 3 bases short and J 6 bases short, with 6 bases between. This CDR3 has 11 amino acids. Germline CDR1 is DFQATT and CDR2 is SNEGSKA (reference sequence). This CDR3 is CSASRGNEQFF. The CDR3 coding sequence is TGCAGTGCTAGTAGGGGCAATGAGCAGTTCTTC.

This clone occurred once. Here the CDR3 reads CASSLATGHQSSYNEQFF. CDR3 DNA: TGTGCCAGCAGCTTAGCGACCGGACATCAGAGCTCCTACAATGAGCAGTTCTTC. This chain connects TRBV7-2 to TRBJ2-1; TRBD1 is a possible D gene (5 bases). The CDR3 is 18 amino acids. V lost 0 bases and J lost 0, with 15 bases in between. The V gene's germline CDR1 is SGHTA and CDR2 FQGNSA.

This chain joins TRBV27 and TRBJ2-7; maybe TRBD2 (6 bases). This CDR3 is built from 14 residues. The V end was cut by 4 bases, the J end by 5 bases, with 15 bases between. The germline V gene encodes CDR1 MNHEY and CDR2 SMNVEV (reference sequence). The CDR3 reads CASSSEGIFHEQYF. The DNA for the CDR3 is TGTGCCAGCAGTTCGGAGGGAATATTCCACGAGCAGTACTTC.

V is TRBV11-2 and J is TRBJ2-3; TRBD2 aligns across 14 bases. The V gene's germline CDR1 is SGHAT and CDR2 FQNNGV. Trimming cost V 5 bases and J 5 bases; bases outside gene matches: 6. This CDR3 has 16 amino acids. CDR3 sequence (DNA): TGTGCCAGCAGCCAGGGACTAGCGGGGGTCAGAGATACGCAGTATTTT. Protein product: CASSQGLAGVRDTQYF.

The V call is TRBV2, the J call TRBJ1-3, with 7 bases aligning to TRBD1. The CDR3 loop spans 17 amino acids. The trim removed 11 bases at V and 0 bases at J, leaving 16 bases unmatched. The V gene's germline CDR1 is SNHLY and CDR2 FYNNEI. This CDR3 is CAAPAKQGTASGNTIYF. Here the CDR3 DNA reads TGTGCCGCCCCGGCGAAGCAGGGGACAGCCTCTGGAAACACCATATATTTT. Based on the CDR3 plus reference TRBV2 and TRBJ1-3, the full variable domain is EPEVTQTPSHQVTQMGQEVILRCVPISNHLYFYWYRQILGQKVEFLVSFYNNEISEKSEIFDDQFSVERPDGSNFTLKIRSTKLEDSAMYFCAAPAKQGTASGNTIYFGEGSWLTVV.

This chain connects TRBV5-6 to TRBJ1-2; unclear D gene. The V end lost 1 base, the J end lost 4 bases, and 8 bases lay between the germline ends. This CDR3 region has 13 residues. CDR1 is SGHDT and CDR2 is YYEEEE in the germline V gene. In nucleotides, the CDR3 is TGTGCCAGCAGCTTGAACAGCCCCTATGGCTACACCTTC. This codes for CASSLNSPYGYTF. The variable domain in full, with the rest retrieved from reference TRBV5-6 and TRBJ1-2, is DAGVTQSPTHLIKTRGQQVTLRCSPKSGHDTVSWYQQALGQGPQFIFQYYEEEERQRGNFPDRFSGHQFPNYSSELNVNALLLGDSALYLCASSLNSPYGYTFGSGTRLTVV.

The chain uses TRBV5-1 and TRBJ2-2; D not resolved. V dropped 1 base and J dropped 6 bases, with 4 bases sitting between them. The CDR3 is made up of 12 amino acids. The germline gives CDR1 SGHRS, CDR2 YFSETQ. The DNA for the CDR3 is TGCGCCAGCAGCTTGTGGCCCGGGGAGCTGTTTTTT. Translated: CASSLWPGELFF.

The chain has TRBV4-1 and TRBJ1-5, with 9 bases fitting TRBD1. The CDR3 is 15 amino acids. V trimming: 2 bases; J trimming: 6 bases; junction bases outside the gene matches: 5. Germline CDR1 MGHRA, CDR2 YSYEKL. The CDR3 coding sequence is TGCGCCAGCAGCCAAACCGGGACAGGGATTCAGCCCCAGCATTTT. Protein sequence: CASSQTGTGIQPQHF.

This clone was counted between two and nine times. The rearrangement joins TRBV10-2 to TRBJ2-3; D possibly corresponds to TRBD2 (6 bases). V was clipped by 7 bases and J by 6 bases, with 17 bases between them. CDR1 is WSHSY and CDR2 is SAAADI in the germline V gene. This CDR3 has 14 residues. The chain's CDR3 is CASKLAKATDTQYF. The CDR3 DNA is TGCGCCAGCAAACTAGCAAAGGCAACCGATACGCAGTATTTT.

The V gene is TRBV7-9, the J gene TRBJ1-5; tentatively, D is TRBD1 (5 bases). CDR1 is SEHNR and CDR2 is FQNEAQ in the germline V gene (reference sequence). The CDR3 has 14 amino acids. Deletions cut 5 bases from V and 0 bases from J, with 8 bases between. This chain's CDR3 is CASSRDSSNQPQHF. CDR3 nucleotides: TGTGCCAGCAGCCGAGACAGTAGCAATCAGCCCCAGCATTTT.

The rearrangement links TRBV6-5 to TRBJ1-6; D gene uncertain. Germline lookup yields CDR1 MNHEY and CDR2 SVGAGI. This CDR3 spans 13 amino acids. V lost 4 bases and J lost 9, with 10 bases in between. Here the CDR3 DNA reads TGTGCCAGCAGTTCGCACTTCGGTTCACCCCTCCACTTT. Translating gives CASSSHFGSPLHF.

This clone was observed once. The chain carries TRBV19 and TRBJ2-2; the D is unclear. The ends were cut back, 4 bases at V and 2 bases at J, with 20 bases in the middle. This CDR3 comprises 18 residues. Germline values: CDR1 LNHDA, CDR2 SQIVND (reference sequence). CDR3 protein: CASSTMGFVKANTGELFF. The CDR3 nucleotides are TGTGCCAGTAGTACCATGGGCTTCGTGAAGGCCAACACCGGGGAGCTGTTTTTT.

The genes are TRBV7-9 and TRBJ2-3, with 8 bases lining up with TRBD2. From germline, CDR1 is SEHNR and CDR2 FQNEAQ (reference sequence). Trimming cost V 0 bases and J 3 bases; bases outside gene matches: 8. The CDR3 is 17 amino acids. The CDR3 loop reads CASSLARGLAETDTQYF. The CDR3, as DNA: TGTGCCAGCAGCTTAGCCCGTGGACTAGCTGAGACAGATACGCAGTATTTT.

This clone was seen only a few times. The V call is TRBV19, the J call TRBJ1-2; TRBD1 matches 7 bases. The V segment lost 6 bases and the J segment 4 bases; nucleotides outside the gene matches: 5. CDR1 and CDR2 from the germline V gene are LNHDA and SQIVND (reference sequence). The CDR3 has 13 residues. Written as DNA, the CDR3 is TGTGCCAGTAGGAATCAGGGGGTCTATGGCTACACCTTC. Encoded protein: CASRNQGVYGYTF.

The chain links TRBV4-1 to TRBJ2-5; 10 bases line up with TRBD1. V shed 4 bases and J 4 bases; nucleotides not matched to a gene: 6. The CDR3 totals 15 residues. The germline V gene has CDR1 MGHRA and CDR2 YSYEKL. Here the CDR3 reads CASSRQGAGAETQYF. CDR3 bases: TGCGCCAGCAGCCGACAGGGGGCAGGGGCAGAGACCCAGTACTTC.

The rearrangement joins TRBV7-9 to TRBJ2-5; D is undetermined. Trimming took 3 bases from V and 4 from J, leaving 9 bases between them. Germline V gene data show CDR1 as SEHNR and CDR2 as FQNEAQ (reference sequence). This CDR3 is built from 13 residues. DNA for the CDR3: TGTGCCAGCAGCTTTTGGGCAGCAGAGACCCAGTACTTC. Protein sequence: CASSFWAAETQYF.

V is TRBV2 and J is TRBJ1-1; 7 nucleotides match TRBD1. The CDR3 extends over 13 amino acids. Trimming removed 11 bases from V and 3 bases from J; junction bases left unmatched: 9. Germline V gives CDR1 SNHLY, CDR2 FYNNEI. The CDR3 region has the DNA TGTGCCGGAACTAGGGACAGAGACACTGAAGCTTTCTTT. Protein: CAGTRDRDTEAFF.

V and J are TRBV4-1 and TRBJ2-5; 8 bases map to TRBD2. Germline-derived CDR1 and CDR2 are MGHRA and YSYEKL. V lost 4 bases to trimming and J lost 6 bases; unmatched junction nucleotides: 13. This CDR3 contains 16 residues. The CDR3, as DNA: TGCGCCAGCAGCCTAACCACCGGGACTAGAGAACAGACCCAGTACTTC. Translated: CASSLTTGTREQTQYF.